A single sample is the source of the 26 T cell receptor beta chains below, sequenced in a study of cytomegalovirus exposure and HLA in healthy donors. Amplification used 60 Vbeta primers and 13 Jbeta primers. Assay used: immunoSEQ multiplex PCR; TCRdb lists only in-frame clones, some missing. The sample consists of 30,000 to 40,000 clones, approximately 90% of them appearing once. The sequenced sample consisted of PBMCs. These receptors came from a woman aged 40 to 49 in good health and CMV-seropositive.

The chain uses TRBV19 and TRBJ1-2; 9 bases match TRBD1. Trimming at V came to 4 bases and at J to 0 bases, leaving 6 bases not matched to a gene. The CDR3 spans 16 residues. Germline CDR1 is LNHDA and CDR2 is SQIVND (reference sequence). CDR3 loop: CASSTSGQGTNYGYTF. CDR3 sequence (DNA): TGTGCCAGTAGTACTAGCGGACAGGGGACTAACTATGGCTACACCTTC.

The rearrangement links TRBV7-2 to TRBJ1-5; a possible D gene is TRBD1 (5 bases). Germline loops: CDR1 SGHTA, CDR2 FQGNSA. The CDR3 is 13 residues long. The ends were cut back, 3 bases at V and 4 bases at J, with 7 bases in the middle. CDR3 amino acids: CASSFDRNQPQHF. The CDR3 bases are TGTGCCAGCAGCTTTGACAGAAATCAGCCCCAGCATTTT.

CDR3 sequence: CASSLAGGNTEAFF. CDR3 nucleotides: TGTGCCAGCAGCTTAGCGGGGGGGAACACTGAAGCTTTCTTT. The chain joins TRBV7-9 to TRBJ1-1, with D tentatively TRBD1 (5 bases). Looked up from germline, CDR1 is SEHNR and CDR2 is FQNEAQ (reference sequence). The germline V and J ends were trimmed by 0 bases and 1 base, with 6 bases remaining between them. The CDR3 has 14 residues.

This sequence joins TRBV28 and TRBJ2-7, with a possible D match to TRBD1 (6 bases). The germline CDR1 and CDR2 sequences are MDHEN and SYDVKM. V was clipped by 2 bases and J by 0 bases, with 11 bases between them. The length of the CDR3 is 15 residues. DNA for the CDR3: TGTGCCAGCAGTTTAGGGACAAGGAGCTCCTACGAGCAGTACTTC. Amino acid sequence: CASSLGTRSSYEQYF.

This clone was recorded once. The DNA of the CDR3 is TGTGCCATCAGGGGGACAGGGGGGGGGAACACTGAAGCTTTCTTT. Its translation: CAIRGTGGGNTEAFF. The rearrangement uses TRBV10-3 and TRBJ1-1; 11 nucleotides line up with TRBD1. CDR3 length equals 15 residues. The V segment lost 6 bases and the J segment 1 base; nucleotides outside the gene matches: 4. The V gene's germline CDR1 is ENHRY and CDR2 SYGVKD.

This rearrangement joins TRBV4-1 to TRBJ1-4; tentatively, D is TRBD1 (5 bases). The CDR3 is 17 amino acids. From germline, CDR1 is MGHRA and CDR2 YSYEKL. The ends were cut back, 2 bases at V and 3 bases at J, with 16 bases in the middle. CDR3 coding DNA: TGCGCCAGCAGCCAATCCGGCTTAGTAGGGGCTAATGAAAAACTGTTTTTT. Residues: CASSQSGLVGANEKLFF.

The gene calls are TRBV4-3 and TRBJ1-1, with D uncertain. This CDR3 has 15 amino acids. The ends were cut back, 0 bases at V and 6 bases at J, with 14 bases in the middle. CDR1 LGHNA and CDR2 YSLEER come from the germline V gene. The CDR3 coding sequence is TGCGCCAGCAGCCAAGATATGTTGACTTTTTCTGAAGCTTTCTTT. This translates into CASSQDMLTFSEAFF.

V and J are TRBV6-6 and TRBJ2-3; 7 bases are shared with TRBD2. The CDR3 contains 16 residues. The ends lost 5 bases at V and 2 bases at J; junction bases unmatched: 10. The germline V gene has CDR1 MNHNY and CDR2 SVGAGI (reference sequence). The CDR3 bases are TGTGCCAGCAGTCCCCTCCCTAGCGGTGACACAGATACGCAGTATTTT. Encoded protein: CASSPLPSGDTDTQYF.

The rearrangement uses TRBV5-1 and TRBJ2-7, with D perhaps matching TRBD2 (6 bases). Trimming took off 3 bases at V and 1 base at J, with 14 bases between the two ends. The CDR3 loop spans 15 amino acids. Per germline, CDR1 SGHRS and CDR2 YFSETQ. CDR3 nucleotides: TGCGCCAGCAGCTCCTCAGCGGGCGGTTCCTACGAGCAGTACTTC. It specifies CASSSSAGGSYEQYF.

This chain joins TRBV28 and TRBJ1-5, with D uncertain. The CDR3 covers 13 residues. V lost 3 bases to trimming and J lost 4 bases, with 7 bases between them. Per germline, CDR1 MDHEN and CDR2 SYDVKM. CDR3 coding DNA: TGTGCCAGCAGTTTTCAGATGAATCAGCCCCAGCATTTT. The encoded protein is CASSFQMNQPQHF.

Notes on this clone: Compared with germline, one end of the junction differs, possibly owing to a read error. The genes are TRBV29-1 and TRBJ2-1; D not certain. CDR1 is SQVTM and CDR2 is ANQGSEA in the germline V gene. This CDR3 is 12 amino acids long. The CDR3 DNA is TGCAGCGTTTTACTCGATTACAGTGAGCAGTTCTTC. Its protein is CSVLLDYSEQFF.

CDR3 sequence reads: CSVGGGVDEQFF. The CDR3 nucleotides read TGCAGCGTTGGGGGAGGGGTCGATGAGCAGTTCTTC. The chain joins TRBV29-1 to TRBJ2-1; 7 bases are a match to TRBD2. The CDR3 is 12 amino acids. V lost 4 bases and J lost 8; bases outside the gene matches: 5. CDR1 is SQVTM and CDR2 is ANQGSEA in the germline V gene.

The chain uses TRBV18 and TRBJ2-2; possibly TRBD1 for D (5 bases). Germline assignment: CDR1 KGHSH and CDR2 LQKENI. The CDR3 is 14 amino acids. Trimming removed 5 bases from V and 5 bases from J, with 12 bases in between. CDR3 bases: TGTGCCAGCTCAACCCAGGGTGGTACCGGGGAGCTGTTTTTT. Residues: CASSTQGGTGELFF.

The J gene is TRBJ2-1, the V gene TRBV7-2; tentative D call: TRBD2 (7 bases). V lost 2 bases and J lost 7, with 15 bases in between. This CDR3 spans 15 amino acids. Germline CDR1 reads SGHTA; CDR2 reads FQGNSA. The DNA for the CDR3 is TGTGCCAGCAGCTTAAGTCGGGGGGCTGGGAATGAGCAGTTCTTC. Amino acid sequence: CASSLSRGAGNEQFF.

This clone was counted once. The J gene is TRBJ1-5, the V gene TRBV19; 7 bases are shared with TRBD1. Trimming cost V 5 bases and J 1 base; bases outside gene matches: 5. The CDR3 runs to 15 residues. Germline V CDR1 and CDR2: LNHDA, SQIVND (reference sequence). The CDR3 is CASSFRGESNQPQHF. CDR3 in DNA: TGTGCCAGTAGTTTCAGGGGGGAGAGCAATCAGCCCCAGCATTTT.

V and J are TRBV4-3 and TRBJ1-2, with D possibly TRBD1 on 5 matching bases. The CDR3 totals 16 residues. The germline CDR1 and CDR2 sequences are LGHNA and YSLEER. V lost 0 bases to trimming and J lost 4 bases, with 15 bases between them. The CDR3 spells CASSQDLKGGAYGYTF. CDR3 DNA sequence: TGCGCCAGCAGCCAAGATCTGAAGGGAGGGGCCTATGGCTACACCTTC.

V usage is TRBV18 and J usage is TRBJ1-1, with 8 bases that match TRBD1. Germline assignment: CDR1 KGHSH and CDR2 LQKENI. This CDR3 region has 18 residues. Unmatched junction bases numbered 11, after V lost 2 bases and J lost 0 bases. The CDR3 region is CASSPWGQVLSMNTEAFF. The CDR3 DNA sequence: TGTGCCAGCTCACCATGGGGACAGGTATTATCGATGAACACTGAAGCTTTCTTT.

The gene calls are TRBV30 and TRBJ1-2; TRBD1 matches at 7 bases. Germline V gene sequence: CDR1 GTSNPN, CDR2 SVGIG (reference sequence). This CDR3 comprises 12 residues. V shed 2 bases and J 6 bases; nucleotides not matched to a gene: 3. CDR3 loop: CAWSTGVDGYTF. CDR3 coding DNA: TGTGCCTGGAGTACAGGGGTAGATGGCTACACCTTC.

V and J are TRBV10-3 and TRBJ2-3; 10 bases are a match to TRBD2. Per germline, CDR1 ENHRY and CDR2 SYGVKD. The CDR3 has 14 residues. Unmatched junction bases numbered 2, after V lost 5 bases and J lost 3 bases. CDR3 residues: CAISPAGGTDTQYF. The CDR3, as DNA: TGTGCCATCAGTCCAGCGGGGGGGACAGATACGCAGTATTTT.

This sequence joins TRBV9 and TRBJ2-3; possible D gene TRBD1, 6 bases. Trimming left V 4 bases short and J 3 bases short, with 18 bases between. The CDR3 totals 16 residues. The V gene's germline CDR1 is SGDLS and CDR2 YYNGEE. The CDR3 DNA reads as TGTGCCAGCAGCTCTTACAGGGACCCGCGAACAGATACGCAGTATTTT. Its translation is CASSSYRDPRTDTQYF.

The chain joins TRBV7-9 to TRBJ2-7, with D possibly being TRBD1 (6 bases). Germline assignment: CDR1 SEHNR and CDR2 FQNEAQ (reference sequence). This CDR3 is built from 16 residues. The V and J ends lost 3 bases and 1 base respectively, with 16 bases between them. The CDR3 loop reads CASSFPRGHPSYEQYF. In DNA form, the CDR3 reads TGTGCCAGCAGCTTCCCCCGGGGACACCCTTCCTACGAGCAGTACTTC.

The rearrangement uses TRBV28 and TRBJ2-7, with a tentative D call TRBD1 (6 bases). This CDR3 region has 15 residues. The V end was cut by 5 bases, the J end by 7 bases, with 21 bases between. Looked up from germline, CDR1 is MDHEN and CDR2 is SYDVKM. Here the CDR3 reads CASSGASGPRGEQYF. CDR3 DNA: TGTGCCAGCAGTGGGGCCTCAGGGCCAAGGGGGGAGCAGTACTTC.

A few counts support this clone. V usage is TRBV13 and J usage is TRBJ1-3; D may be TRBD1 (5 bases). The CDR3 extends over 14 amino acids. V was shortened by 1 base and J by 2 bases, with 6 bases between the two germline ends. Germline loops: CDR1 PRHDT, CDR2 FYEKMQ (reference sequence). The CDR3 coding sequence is TGTGCCAGCAGCTTAGTAGGGGCTGGAAACACCATATATTTT. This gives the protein CASSLVGAGNTIYF.

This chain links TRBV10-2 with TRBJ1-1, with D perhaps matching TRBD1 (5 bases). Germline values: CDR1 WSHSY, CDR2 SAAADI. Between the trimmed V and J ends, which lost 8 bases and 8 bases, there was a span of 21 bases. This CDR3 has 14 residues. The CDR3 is CASGTHDSLLEAFF. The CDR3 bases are TGCGCCAGCGGAACCCATGACAGCCTCCTAGAAGCTTTCTTT.

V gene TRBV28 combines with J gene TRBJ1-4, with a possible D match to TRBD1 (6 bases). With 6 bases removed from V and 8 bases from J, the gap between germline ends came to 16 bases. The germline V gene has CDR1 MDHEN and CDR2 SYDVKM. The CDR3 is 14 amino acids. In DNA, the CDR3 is TGTGCCAGCAGCAGACAGGCGACGGGGGAAAAACTGTTTTTT. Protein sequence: CASSRQATGEKLFF.

In nucleotides, the CDR3 is TGTGCCAGCAGTGTAGGACAGGGCTTTAACTATGGCTACACCTTC. Translated: CASSVGQGFNYGYTF. The V gene is TRBV2, the J gene TRBJ1-2; 8 nucleotides line up with TRBD1. CDR3 length: 15 residues. Germline trimming cut 4 bases from V and 1 base from J; bases unmatched to any gene: 5. Per germline, CDR1 SNHLY and CDR2 FYNNEI.